This T cell receptor (beta chain) is drawn from a study of neurological immune-mediated disorders. TCRdb itself ran the 5' RACE reads through MiXCR, one entry per CDR3 protein. The sample has about 48,000 distinct CDR3 sequences; roughly 25% are singletons. Healthy controls were blood bank volunteers in Maryland, USA. Germline CDR1 SNHLY, CDR2 FYNNEI. The CDR3 runs to 13 residues. On this clonotype itself: A much more abundant neighbour one base away suggests this may be a read error.

Sequencing was performed on PBMCs. The chain employs TRBV2 and TRBJ2-5; D is undetermined. This sequence originates from a woman between 70 and 85 years old in good health. The CDR3, as DNA: TGTGCCAGCAGTGACGTTTACCAAGAGACCGAGTACTTC. Amino acids: CASSDVYQETEYF.